The 25 T cell receptor beta chains below were found in one sample sequenced in a study of blood T cell repertoires in COVID-19. Only in-frame clones appear in the TCRdb table, and some are missing; sequencing was by immunoSEQ multiplex PCR. The table shows 300,000 to 350,000 clones, with almost 90% occurring only once. Sequencing was done on a sample of PBMCs or T cells enriched from blood (not recorded which). The receptors come from a woman in her thirties who had been exposed to COVID-19.

Here the CDR3 DNA reads TGTGCAAGTCGGTTAGCCTCCGGGACAGGGGGCTACGAGCAGTACTTC. Translating gives CASRLASGTGGYEQYF. V and J are TRBV12-2 and TRBJ2-7; the DNA was not compared with TRBD1, the D call given in the table. TRBV12-2 is labeled a pseudogene. The CDR3 length is 16 residues.

In this sample, this clone turned up a few times. The V call is TRBV7-9, the J call TRBJ2-2; D perhaps matches TRBD1 (5 bases). Germline V gene data show CDR1 as SEHNR and CDR2 as FQNEAQ (reference sequence). The CDR3 runs to 15 residues. The V end was cut by 6 bases, the J end by 6 bases, with 17 bases between. The CDR3 nucleotides are TGTGCCAGCAGACCGCAGGGTTTCTCTGCCGGGGAGCTGTTTTTT. Protein sequence: CASRPQGFSAGELFF.

The J gene is TRBJ1-5, the V gene TRBV18; D ambiguous. Between the trimmed V and J ends, which lost 9 bases and 1 base, there was a span of 10 bases. CDR1 is KGHSH, CDR2 LQKENI, per germline. The CDR3 is 13 residues long. The DNA of the CDR3 is TGTGCCAGTCACAGAGAAAGCAATCAGCCCCAGCATTTT. The encoded protein is CASHRESNQPQHF.

This clone was seen once. DNA for the CDR3: TGTGCCTGGAGCGGGAGGAACACCGGGGAGCTGTTTTTT. It translates to CAWSGRNTGELFF. The J gene is TRBJ2-2, the V gene TRBV30, with D possibly being TRBD2 (6 bases). The CDR3 consists of 13 residues. V was clipped by 3 bases and J by 1 base, with 6 bases between them. The germline gives CDR1 GTSNPN, CDR2 SVGIG (reference sequence).

The chain has TRBV2 and TRBJ2-4; TRBD1 might be the D (6 bases). The V end was cut by 6 bases, the J end by 4 bases, with 13 bases between. Germline V lookup: CDR1 SNHLY, CDR2 FYNNEI. The CDR3 is 14 amino acids. CDR3 coding DNA: TGTGCCAGCAGCCCCTTGGGGACAAAAAACATTCAGTACTTC. It yields the protein CASSPLGTKNIQYF.

The genes are TRBV9 and TRBJ1-2; 7 bases are shared with TRBD1. V shed 2 bases, J shed 2 bases, and the junction held 6 bases outside the gene matches. This CDR3 has 15 residues. Germline V gene data show CDR1 as SGDLS and CDR2 as YYNGEE. Here the CDR3 reads CASSVPTGPNYGYTF. The CDR3 coding sequence is TGTGCCAGCAGCGTCCCGACAGGGCCGAACTATGGCTACACCTTC.

This chain connects TRBV7-2 to TRBJ2-1; D unclear. Per the germline V gene, CDR1 is SGHTA and CDR2 is FQGNSA. The V end was cut by 2 bases, the J end by 5 bases, with 7 bases between. This CDR3 is built from 13 residues. CDR3 in DNA: TGTGCCAGCAGCTTAACCCGGGACAATGAGCAGTTCTTC. This sequence encodes CASSLTRDNEQFF.

The chain links TRBV6-5 to TRBJ2-7, with 7 nucleotides matching TRBD2. The junction had 5 bases not matched to a gene; V was cut back by 2 bases and J by 4 bases. Germline V gene sequence: CDR1 MNHEY, CDR2 SVGAGI. This CDR3 contains 14 residues. DNA of the CDR3: TGTGCCAGCAGTTACGGTCAACTAGCGTACGAGCAGTACTTC. The encoded protein is CASSYGQLAYEQYF.

This chain joins TRBV3-1 (or the pseudogene TRBV3-2) and TRBJ2-3; D ambiguous. CDR1 is LGHDT, CDR2 YNNKEL, per germline (reference sequence). The CDR3 totals 12 residues. Deletions cut 5 bases from V and 4 bases from J, with 7 bases between. CDR3 nucleotides: TGTGCCAGCAGCTCAACTTCAGATACGCAGTATTTT. Its protein is CASSSTSDTQYF.

The rearrangement joins TRBV14 to TRBJ2-7, with D perhaps matching TRBD1 (5 bases). V was cut by 0 bases and J by 4 bases, with 16 bases left in between. The germline gives CDR1 SGHDN, CDR2 FVKESK. The CDR3 is 16 amino acids. This chain's CDR3 is CASSQELQGVRYEQYF. CDR3 nucleotides: TGTGCCAGCAGCCAAGAGCTCCAGGGTGTACGATACGAGCAGTACTTC.

The chain couples TRBV5-5 to TRBJ1-5; D is unresolved. The CDR3 is made up of 15 amino acids. Germline CDR1 reads SGHKS; CDR2 reads YYEKEE (reference sequence). V was shortened by 0 bases and J by 5 bases, with 12 bases between the two germline ends. In DNA, the CDR3 is TGTGCCAGCAGCTTGGGCGGGAGTCTTCATCAGCCCCAGCATTTT. Translated: CASSLGGSLHQPQHF.

The CDR3 loop is CAGQGDNQPQHF. The DNA of the CDR3 is TGTGCCGGACAGGGGGACAATCAGCCCCAGCATTTT. The V call is TRBV28, the J call TRBJ1-5; 10 positions match TRBD1. V lost 11 bases to trimming and J lost 3 bases; unmatched junction nucleotides: 1. The CDR3 has 12 residues. The V gene's germline CDR1 is MDHEN and CDR2 SYDVKM.

The chain combines TRBV14 with TRBJ2-7; 13 nucleotides match TRBD2. The junction had 2 bases not matched to a gene; V was cut back by 3 bases and J by 0 bases. This CDR3 contains 16 residues. Germline V CDR1 and CDR2: SGHDN, FVKESK. The CDR3 sequence: CASSHWTSGSSYEQYF. The CDR3 coding sequence is TGTGCCAGCAGCCATTGGACTAGCGGGAGCTCCTACGAGCAGTACTTC.

This rearrangement joins TRBV9 to TRBJ2-1; 10 bases are a match to TRBD1. V was clipped by 2 bases and J by 6 bases; unmatched bases: 5. The germline gives CDR1 SGDLS, CDR2 YYNGEE. The CDR3 runs to 15 residues. Here the CDR3 reads CASSVTGGDLNEQFF. The CDR3 region has the DNA TGTGCCAGCAGCGTGACAGGGGGCGATCTCAATGAGCAGTTCTTC.

J is TRBJ2-7 and V is TRBV2; 9 positions match TRBD1. Trimming at V came to 3 bases and at J to 5 bases, leaving 17 bases not matched to a gene. The CDR3 has 18 residues. Germline CDR1 is SNHLY and CDR2 is FYNNEI. In DNA, the CDR3 is TGTGCCAGCAGTGAGTCCTTCAGGACAGGGGCCTCTCTGGACGAGCAGTACTTC. Encoded protein: CASSESFRTGASLDEQYF.

The CDR3 here is CATSDFSPGGASYEQYF. DNA for the CDR3: TGTGCCACCAGTGATTTTTCCCCGGGGGGGGCCTCCTACGAGCAGTACTTC. V is TRBV24-1 and J is TRBJ2-7; 8 positions agree with TRBD2. The trim removed 1 base at V and 0 bases at J, leaving 7 bases unmatched. CDR1 and CDR2 from the germline V gene are KGHDR and SFDVKD. CDR3 length: 17 residues.

This chain connects TRBV11-3 to TRBJ1-4; D ambiguous. The ends were cut back, 5 bases at V and 2 bases at J, with 9 bases in the middle. CDR1 and CDR2 (germline): SGHNT, YENEEA. The CDR3 totals 14 residues. The DNA of the CDR3 is TGTGCCAGCAGCCCCGGAGGGACTAATGAAAAACTGTTTTTT. Residues: CASSPGGTNEKLFF.

The chain carries TRBV24-1 and TRBJ2-7; TRBD2 matches at 7 bases. Germline CDR1 reads KGHDR; CDR2 reads SFDVKD. The CDR3 sequence is 20 residues long. The V and J ends lost 10 bases and 2 bases, in that order; junction bases with no gene match: 28. CDR3 protein: CATFGTGMGGVNSAPYEQYF. CDR3 bases: TGTGCCACTTTCGGGACGGGAATGGGGGGGGTAAACTCAGCTCCCTACGAGCAGTACTTC.

The chain is built from TRBV6-5 and TRBJ2-5; tentatively, D is TRBD1 (6 bases). This CDR3 spans 12 amino acids. CDR1 MNHEY and CDR2 SVGAGI come from the germline V gene. V was cut by 8 bases and J by 7 bases, with 14 bases left in between. CDR3 amino acids: CASLTGFGTQYF. DNA of the CDR3: TGTGCCAGCCTTACAGGGTTCGGGACCCAGTACTTC.

CDR3 sequence (DNA): TGCAGTGGAGGAATCGGCGCTGAAGCTTTCTTT. As protein: CSGGIGAEAFF. The rearrangement uses TRBV20-1 and TRBJ1-1; D unresolved. The V gene's germline CDR1 is DFQATT and CDR2 SNEGSKA (reference sequence). This CDR3 comprises 11 residues. V was shortened by 7 bases and J by 6 bases, with 12 bases between the two germline ends.

The chain joins TRBV3-1 (or the pseudogene TRBV3-2) to TRBJ2-1; 8 nucleotides agree with TRBD2. The CDR3 covers 15 residues. Germline CDR1 reads LGHDT; CDR2 reads YNNKEL (reference sequence). V shed 1 base, J shed 6 bases, and the junction held 5 bases outside the gene matches. The CDR3 bases are TGTGCCAGCAGCCAAGTTACGGGAGGGGTCAATGAGCAGTTCTTC. Protein product: CASSQVTGGVNEQFF.

The chain has TRBV7-9 and TRBJ1-3; D not certain. The CDR3 runs 12 residues. The V end was cut by 5 bases, the J end by 3 bases, with 5 bases between. Looked up from germline, CDR1 is SEHNR and CDR2 is FQNEAQ (reference sequence). The CDR3 DNA is TGTGCCAGCAGCAGAGATGGAAACACCATATATTTT. Translation gives CASSRDGNTIYF.

The chain uses TRBV18 and TRBJ2-3; 7 nucleotides line up with TRBD2. The CDR3 runs to 13 residues. The V and J ends lost 3 bases and 4 bases, in that order; junction bases with no gene match: 1. Germline V gene lookup returns CDR1 KGHSH and CDR2 LQKENI. DNA for the CDR3: TGTGCCAGCTCACCGGGAGGGCCAGATACGCAGTATTTT. This translates into CASSPGGPDTQYF.

The rearrangement uses TRBV30 and TRBJ1-2; 7 bases map to TRBD1. The V gene end was trimmed by 2 bases and the J gene end by 1 base; junction bases not matched to a gene: 16. The germline V gene has CDR1 GTSNPN and CDR2 SVGIG (reference sequence). CDR3 length: 18 amino acids. The CDR3 DNA reads TGTGCCTGGAGTCGTCGTGGAGAGGGGGCGCGGAGTAACTATGGCTACACCTTC. This codes for CAWSRRGEGARSNYGYTF.

The chain combines TRBV7-9 with TRBJ2-5; no definite D call. This CDR3 comprises 14 residues. Trimming took 7 bases from V and 3 from J, leaving 15 bases between them. Germline V gene lookup returns CDR1 SEHNR and CDR2 FQNEAQ (reference sequence). In DNA form, the CDR3 reads TGTGCCAGCAACCCTTACGGCGGAGAAGAGACCCAGTACTTC. Protein: CASNPYGGEETQYF.